These T cell receptor beta chains were read from a single sample in a study of blood T cell repertoires in COVID-19. Sequencing was performed with immunoSEQ multiplex PCR; in TCRdb, only in-frame clones are kept and a portion is missing. Of approximately 150,000 clones listed, 79% were seen once; the top ten hold about 8.7%. Sequencing was carried out using peripheral blood. These receptors were collected from a man aged 45-65 years with active or convalescent COVID-19. The conserved cysteine and the conserved F or W are not part of the CDR3 here. The order of the fields is CDR3 protein, J gene, clone size, V gene. Clone size is not always given. Where it is, it says once, few, many or a class for expanded clones.

ASTPGGPMNTEAF | TRBJ1-1 | - | TRBV28
ASSQLAGGKDEQF | TRBJ2-1 | - | TRBV14
ASRRQGANTEAF | TRBJ1-1 | - | TRBV28
ASSLTGMANEKLF | TRBJ1-4 | - | TRBV5-1
ASSQLAGAYEQY | TRBJ2-7 | - | TRBV19
ASSLLAAWGNEQF | TRBJ2-1 | - | TRBV5-1
AISESAGEADTQY | TRBJ2-3 | - | TRBV10-3
ASSQPLGAGYNEQF | TRBJ2-1 | - | TRBV7-6
ASSVGREEEETQY | TRBJ2-5 | - | TRBV9
ASRPSDRVTEAF | TRBJ1-1 | few | TRBV7-9
ASSLEGTGPYEQY | TRBJ2-7 | - | TRBV5-8
SASGGATNEKLF | TRBJ1-4 | once | TRBV29-1
ASTPPGGSTDTQY | TRBJ2-3 | - | TRBV5-4
ASSPLNTGELF | TRBJ2-2 | once | TRBV18
ASSYRGGGDTQY | TRBJ2-3 | few | TRBV6-5
ATELAGLSTDTQY | TRBJ2-3 | - | TRBV2
ASSPDPGNYGYT | TRBJ1-2 | - | TRBV18
ASSQVSRGDQPQH | TRBJ1-5 | - | TRBV4-2
ASSLIRARYGYT | TRBJ1-2 | - | TRBV28
ASQLSGGQPQH | TRBJ1-5 | once | TRBV6-5
SASSYEQY | TRBJ2-7 | - | TRBV20-1
ASSLSGLSHTEAF | TRBJ1-1 | few | TRBV5-1
ASSPRPFSGSTDTQY | TRBJ2-3 | - | TRBV18
ASSVLDMNTEAF | TRBJ1-1 | - | TRBV2
AISEQVNTEAF | TRBJ1-1 | - | TRBV10-3
ASSRTGSYEQY | TRBJ2-7 | - | TRBV5-8
ASSSLVGSLHQPQH | TRBJ1-5 | - | TRBV27
SVGGGLSTDTQY | TRBJ2-3 | once | TRBV29-1